These T cell receptor beta chains were read from a single sample in a study of T-cell memory formation after mild COVID-19. MiXCR was run by TCRdb on the 5' RACE reads, yielding one entry per CDR3 protein. The sample holds around 250,000 distinct CDR3 sequences, approximately 15% seen once. The sample consisted of PBMCs or a T cell subset sorted from them (not recorded which). All receptors derive from a man younger than 35 who had mild COVID-19 (a few samples of this study predate the infection). Cell type and time point are not known. The CDR3 runs from the conserved cysteine through the conserved F or W. A D gene is named only where the DNA matches it firmly. Size values are once, few and many counts, or a class for expanded clones, and some rows have none.

D	V	size	J	CDR3	DNA
.	TRBV7-9	few	TRBJ1-1	CASSLDIGMNTEAFF	TGTGCCAGCAGCTTAGATATAGGTATGAACACTGAAGCTTTCTTT
.	TRBV12-3/TRBV12-4	few	TRBJ2-2	CASSSGTAFSGELFF	TGTGCCAGCAGTTCCGGGACCGCCTTTTCGGGGGAGCTGTTTTTT
.	TRBV6-5	.	TRBJ2-2	CASRTRDTDTGELFF	TGTGCCAGCAGGACCAGAGATACGGACACCGGGGAGCTGTTTTTT
.	TRBV5-8	.	TRBJ1-1	CASGFGGEETEAFF	TGTGCCAGCGGCTTTGGGGGGGAAGAAACTGAAGCTTTCTTT
TRBD1	TRBV2	few	TRBJ1-6	CASSGGQGGNNSPLHF	TGTGCCAGCAGTGGCGGACAGGGCGGAAATAATTCACCCCTCCACTTT
.	TRBV20-1	.	TRBJ2-5	CSARLGEVVTQYF	TGCAGTGCTAGGCTCGGGGAAGTTGTGACCCAGTACTTC
TRBD1	TRBV28	.	TRBJ2-1	CASTLLGQAYNEQFF	TGTGCCAGCACTCTCCTGGGACAGGCGTACAATGAGCAGTTCTTC
TRBD2	TRBV6-1	few	TRBJ2-7	CASSLVAGGDEQYF	TGTGCCAGCTCCCTGGTAGCGGGGGGCGACGAGCAGTACTTC
.	TRBV6-2/TRBV6-3	.	TRBJ2-1	CASTQGDNEQFF	TGTGCCAGCACCCAGGGCGACAATGAGCAGTTCTTC
TRBD1	TRBV4-1	.	TRBJ2-5	CASSHNRGGTGGETQYF	TGCGCCAGCAGCCACAACCGCGGCGGGACAGGCGGAGAGACCCAGTACTTC
.	TRBV7-9	.	TRBJ1-4	CASSLAALTVEYSEKLFF	TGTGCCAGCAGCTTAGCCGCCCTGACAGTGGAATACTCCGAAAAACTGTTTTTT
.	TRBV4-1	.	TRBJ1-1	CASSQVELNSGGYTEAFF	TGCGCCAGCAGCCAAGTGGAGTTGAACAGTGGCGGCTACACTGAAGCTTTCTTT
.	TRBV9	.	TRBJ2-5	CASSKNVEGQETQYF	TGTGCCAGCAGCAAAAATGTCGAGGGGCAAGAGACCCAGTACTTC
.	TRBV27	few	TRBJ2-1	CASSPIVSNEQFF	TGTGCCAGCAGTCCCATCGTCTCGAATGAGCAGTTCTTC
.	TRBV7-6	many	TRBJ2-1	CASSSGRSDHNEQFF	TGTGCCAGCAGCTCAGGAAGAAGTGACCACAATGAGCAGTTCTTC
.	TRBV7-9	few	TRBJ1-1	CASSPPTHPKGTEAFF	TGTGCCAGCAGCCCCCCAACCCATCCTAAGGGCACTGAAGCTTTCTTT
.	TRBV6-2/TRBV6-3	.	TRBJ2-1	CASREAGANNEQFF	TGTGCCAGCAGGGAGGCAGGGGCAAACAATGAGCAGTTCTTC
TRBD2	TRBV4-1	few	TRBJ2-1	CASSSAGDSYNEQFF	TGCGCCAGCAGCTCAGCGGGGGACTCCTACAATGAGCAGTTCTTC
TRBD1	TRBV28	few	TRBJ1-1	CASSFSGGHTEAFF	TGTGCCAGCAGTTTTTCAGGGGGCCACACTGAAGCTTTCTTT
.	TRBV7-9	few	TRBJ2-7	CASSNVDRSYEQYF	TGTGCCAGCAGCAATGTTGACAGATCTTACGAGCAGTACTTC
TRBD2	TRBV7-8	.	TRBJ2-5	CASSLVGASGDSAQYF	TGTGCCAGCAGCTTAGTGGGGGCTAGCGGGGACTCGGCCCAGTACTTC
.	TRBV20-1	.	TRBJ1-2	CSARDHRTAYGYTF	TGCAGTGCTAGAGATCACCGGACAGCCTATGGCTACACCTTC
.	TRBV9	.	TRBJ2-3	CASSVGGVTDTQYF	TGTGCCAGCAGCGTAGGTGGGGTCACAGATACGCAGTATTTT
.	TRBV5-1	.	TRBJ2-6	CASSLARGSGANVLTF	TGCGCCAGCAGCTTGGCCCGGGGGTCTGGGGCCAACGTCCTGACTTTC
TRBD2	TRBV3-1	many	TRBJ2-1	CASSRGAGYNEQFF	TGTGCCAGCAGCCGAGGAGCGGGGTACAATGAGCAGTTCTTC
.	TRBV7-2	many	TRBJ2-5	CASSSGPGETQYF	TGTGCCAGCAGCTCTGGCCCGGGAGAGACCCAGTACTTC
TRBD2	TRBV11-2	.	TRBJ2-5	CASSPGLAGSETQYF	TGTGCCAGCAGCCCAGGACTAGCGGGGTCAGAGACCCAGTACTTC